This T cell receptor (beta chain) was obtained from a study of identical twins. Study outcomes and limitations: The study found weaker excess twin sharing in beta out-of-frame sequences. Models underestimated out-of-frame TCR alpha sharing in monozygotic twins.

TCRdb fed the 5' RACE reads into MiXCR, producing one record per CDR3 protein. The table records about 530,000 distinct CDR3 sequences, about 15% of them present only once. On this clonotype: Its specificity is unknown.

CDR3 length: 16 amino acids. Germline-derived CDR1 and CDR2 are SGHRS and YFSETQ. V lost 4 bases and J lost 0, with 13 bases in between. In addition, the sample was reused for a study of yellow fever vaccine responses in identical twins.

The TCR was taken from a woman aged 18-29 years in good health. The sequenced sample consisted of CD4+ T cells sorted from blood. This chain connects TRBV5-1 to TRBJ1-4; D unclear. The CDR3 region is CASSPGGPATNEKLFF. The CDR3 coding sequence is TGCGCCAGCAGCCCGGGCGGACCCGCAACTAATGAAAAACTGTTTTTT.